The 20 T cell receptor beta chains below were found in one sample sequenced in a study of cytomegalovirus exposure and HLA in healthy donors. The PCR contained 60 Vbeta and 13 Jbeta primers. TCRdb keeps only in-frame clones here, not all; method: immunoSEQ multiplex PCR. In the table there are roughly 180,000 clones, 65% to 85% of which are singletons. Material: PBMCs. These TCRs come from a girl between 5 and 17 years old in good health and CMV-seropositive.

The rearrangement links TRBV19 to TRBJ1-4, with 7 nucleotides matching TRBD1. Germline CDR1 reads LNHDA; CDR2 reads SQIVND (reference sequence). This CDR3 is built from 14 residues. Unmatched junction bases numbered 4, after V lost 7 bases and J lost 2 bases. Here the CDR3 DNA reads TGTGCCAGTAAACCGACAGGGACTAATGAAAAACTGTTTTTT. As protein: CASKPTGTNEKLFF.

This clone was seen only a few times. The CDR3 spells CASKTGRFNEKLFF. The CDR3, as DNA: TGTGCCAGCAAGACAGGGCGCTTTAATGAAAAACTGTTTTTT. The J gene is TRBJ1-4, the V gene TRBV6-5, with 7 bases lining up with TRBD1. Germline loops: CDR1 MNHEY, CDR2 SVGAGI. The CDR3 runs 14 residues. The V gene end was trimmed by 7 bases and the J gene end by 4 bases; junction bases not matched to a gene: 6.

CDR3 loop: CASGLVWGRTGGAYQETQYF. The DNA of the CDR3 is TGTGCTAGTGGTTTGGTATGGGGTCGGACAGGGGGCGCGTACCAAGAGACCCAGTACTTC. This chain connects TRBV12-5 to TRBJ2-5, with TRBD1 matching 11 bases. The CDR3 runs 20 residues. Germline assignment: CDR1 LGHNT and CDR2 FRNRAP. Germline trimming cut 0 bases from V and 0 bases from J; bases unmatched to any gene: 12.

V and J are TRBV29-1 and TRBJ2-5; 10 positions agree with TRBD2. The DNA end is more similar to TRBJ2-7, so the J call may be wrong. Germline V gives CDR1 SQVTM, CDR2 ANQGSEA. This CDR3 is 13 amino acids long. DNA of the CDR3: TGCAGCGTGGGACTAGCGAACTCCTACGAGCAGTACTTC. This sequence encodes CSVGLANSYEQYF.

This clone was recorded a few times. This sequence joins TRBV6-5 and TRBJ1-4, with a tentative D call TRBD1 (6 bases). The CDR3 has 14 residues. The germline gives CDR1 MNHEY, CDR2 SVGAGI. V lost 7 bases to trimming and J lost 3 bases, with 12 bases between them. CDR3 nucleotides: TGTGCCAGCATTACAGGGCGACCTAATGAAAAACTGTTTTTT. Translation gives CASITGRPNEKLFF.

V gene TRBV10-2 combines with J gene TRBJ2-5, with a tentative D call TRBD2 (6 bases). CDR1 is WSHSY and CDR2 is SAAADI in the germline V gene. There are 12 residues in the CDR3. V was shortened by 4 bases and J by 5 bases, with 8 bases between the two germline ends. CDR3 nucleotide sequence: TGCGCCAGCAGTGTGGCGGGGGAGACCCAGTACTTC. Protein sequence: CASSVAGETQYF.

This rearrangement joins TRBV7-9 to TRBJ1-4; no reliable D call. This CDR3 has 15 residues. CDR1 and CDR2 (germline): SEHNR, FQNEAQ (reference sequence). The V gene lost 2 bases and the J gene lost 8 bases, with 15 bases spanning the gap. The DNA for the CDR3 is TGTGCCAGCAGCTTAATTTTGTCAGGTCCCGAAAAACTGTTTTTT. Amino acid sequence: CASSLILSGPEKLFF.

This chain uses TRBV19 with TRBJ2-2, with a tentative D call TRBD1 (5 bases). The CDR3 covers 15 residues. CDR1 and CDR2 from the germline V gene are LNHDA and SQIVND (reference sequence). V was shortened by 1 base and J by 7 bases, with 13 bases between the two germline ends. Written as DNA, the CDR3 is TGTGCCAGTAGTATAGCCCGACAGCCCTTCGGGGAGCTGTTTTTT. This sequence encodes CASSIARQPFGELFF. The full variable domain, with the rest looked up from reference TRBV19 and TRBJ2-2, is DGGITQSPKYLFRKEGQNVTLSCEQNLNHDAMYWYRQDPGQGLRLIYYSQIVNDFQKGDIAEGYSVSREKKESFPLTVTSAQKNPTAFYLCASSIARQPFGELFFGEGSRLTVL.

This rearrangement joins TRBV7-2 to TRBJ2-3; 8 nucleotides line up with TRBD2. Germline lookup yields CDR1 SGHTA and CDR2 FQGNSA. With V trimmed by 4 bases and J by 4 bases, 10 bases remained unmatched. This CDR3 spans 16 amino acids. CDR3 sequence: CASSSGSGMMADTQYF. The CDR3, as DNA: TGTGCCAGCAGCTCCGGTAGCGGGATGATGGCAGATACGCAGTATTTT.

The CDR3 nucleotides read TGTGCCAGCTCCCCTCACAGGGAAAGGGACTATGGCTACACCTTC. Protein: CASSPHRERDYGYTF. The V gene is TRBV25-1, the J gene TRBJ1-2, with D perhaps matching TRBD1 (6 bases). Deletions cut 8 bases from V and 3 bases from J, with 19 bases between. Germline assignment: CDR1 MGHDK and CDR2 SYGVNS. The CDR3 loop spans 15 amino acids.

The chain combines TRBV7-2 with TRBJ1-2; 8 bases agree with TRBD1. The ends lost 1 base at V and 8 bases at J; junction bases unmatched: 9. Germline V gives CDR1 SGHTA, CDR2 FQGNSA. The CDR3 is 15 amino acids. CDR3 loop: CASSLEPTGVGGYTF. The CDR3 nucleotides read TGTGCCAGCAGCTTAGAACCGACAGGGGTTGGAGGCTACACCTTC.

The CDR3 region has the DNA TGTGCCAGCCGTTCGGGACTCAGCACAGATACGCAGTATTTT. Translation gives CASRSGLSTDTQYF. The V call is TRBV6-5, the J call TRBJ2-3, with D possibly matching TRBD2 (6 bases). The CDR3 spans 14 residues. The V end was cut by 8 bases, the J end by 0 bases, with 12 bases between. Germline lookup yields CDR1 MNHEY and CDR2 SVGAGI.

The chain has TRBV6-1 and TRBJ1-1; 8 bases line up with TRBD1. Germline V gene sequence: CDR1 MNHNS, CDR2 SASEGT. This CDR3 is built from 13 residues. V lost 6 bases, J lost 6 bases, and 6 bases stayed unmatched. CDR3 nucleotide sequence: TGTGCCAGCAGAACGGACAGGGTTGCTGAAGCTTTCTTT. This encodes CASRTDRVAEAFF.

This rearrangement joins TRBV7-2 to TRBJ2-7; 9 bases are shared with TRBD1. Trimming removed 1 base from V and 6 bases from J; junction bases left unmatched: 10. The CDR3 length is 16 residues. Germline lookup yields CDR1 SGHTA and CDR2 FQGNSA. The CDR3 region has the DNA TGTGCCAGCAGCTTAGGTGGGGGGACAGGGACCGCCGAGCAGTACTTC. As protein: CASSLGGGTGTAEQYF.

The CDR3 sequence: CASSLAATASYEQYF. CDR3 DNA: TGTGCCAGCAGCTTAGCAGCGACAGCCTCCTACGAGCAGTACTTC. The rearrangement joins TRBV11-2 to TRBJ2-7; D perhaps matches TRBD1 (5 bases). Trimming left V 1 base short and J 0 bases short, with 10 bases between. CDR1 is SGHAT and CDR2 is FQNNGV in the germline V gene. The CDR3 totals 15 residues.

The V and J genes are TRBV27 and TRBJ1-1; possibly TRBD1 for D (5 bases). This CDR3 has 13 amino acids. V lost 8 bases and J 5 bases, leaving 15 bases between the germline ends. CDR1 and CDR2 from the germline V gene are MNHEY and SMNVEV (reference sequence). CDR3 loop: CASRAGGGTEAFF. The CDR3 DNA follows: TGTGCCAGCCGGGCGGGTGGGGGGACTGAAGCTTTCTTT.

This clone was seen just once. The V call is TRBV19, the J call TRBJ2-3, with TRBD2 matching over 11 bases. Germline loops: CDR1 LNHDA, CDR2 SQIVND (reference sequence). Trimming at V came to 8 bases and at J to 6 bases, leaving 7 bases not matched to a gene. This CDR3 is built from 14 residues. In DNA, the CDR3 is TGTGCCAGTTCACTAGCGGGAGTACCGGATACGCAGTATTTT. It specifies CASSLAGVPDTQYF.

The chain is built from TRBV18 and TRBJ1-2; 10 bases are a match to TRBD1. With 3 bases clipped from V and 6 bases from J, the junction kept 7 bases outside the gene matches. The CDR3 sequence is 15 residues long. Germline CDR1 and CDR2: KGHSH and LQKENI. The CDR3 DNA reads as TGTGCCAGCTCACCCCGGGACAGGGGAAATCATGGCTACACCTTC. Amino acids: CASSPRDRGNHGYTF.

The chain joins TRBV6-1 to TRBJ2-3; possibly TRBD1 for D (6 bases). Germline CDR1 reads MNHNS; CDR2 reads SASEGT. The V and J ends lost 6 bases and 8 bases respectively, with 12 bases between them. CDR3 length: 12 amino acids. The CDR3 here is CASSPGEATQYF. In nucleotides, the CDR3 is TGTGCCAGCAGCCCAGGGGAAGCTACGCAGTATTTT.

V usage is TRBV7-2 and J usage is TRBJ1-2; D is possibly TRBD1 (6 bases). The V end was cut by 0 bases, the J end by 12 bases, with 14 bases between. CDR1 SGHTA and CDR2 FQGNSA come from the germline V gene. CDR3 length: 13 residues. CDR3 residues: CASSLAPGAKNTF. CDR3 in DNA: TGTGCCAGCAGCTTAGCCCCAGGGGCTAAAAACACCTTC.